One and the same sample provided the 20 T cell receptor beta chains below, sequenced in a study of blood T cell repertoires in COVID-19. TCRdb's table, derived via immunoSEQ multiplex PCR, lists solely in-frame clones and lacks some. The data show about 430,000 clones, with about 87% seen just once and 0.65% to 1% held by the top ten. The sequencing input was peripheral blood. The receptors derive from a man aged 18 to 30 with COVID-19, enrolled during active disease.

The J gene is TRBJ1-1, the V gene TRBV10-3, with 9 bases fitting TRBD1. Germline lookup yields CDR1 ENHRY and CDR2 SYGVKD. CDR3 length: 13 residues. The V gene end was trimmed by 10 bases and the J gene end by 1 base; junction bases not matched to a gene: 4. The CDR3 here is CATGDRANTEAFF. The CDR3 DNA reads TGTGCCACCGGGGACAGGGCGAACACTGAAGCTTTCTTT.

The V call is TRBV19, the J call TRBJ2-7, with a weak D call TRBD2 (7 bases). This CDR3 has 15 amino acids. From germline, CDR1 is LNHDA and CDR2 SQIVND (reference sequence). Deletions cut 4 bases from V and 3 bases from J, with 16 bases between. The CDR3 DNA follows: TGTGCCAGTAGTAAGGGGGGGGAAGGGAACTACGAGCAGTACTTC. Amino acids: CASSKGGEGNYEQYF.

A remark on this clone: Different DNA sequences within this sample yield the same CDR3. V gene TRBV29-1 combines with J gene TRBJ2-7; 9 bases are shared with TRBD1. CDR3 length: 12 residues. CDR1 is SQVTM, CDR2 ANQGSEA, per germline. The trim removed 6 bases at V and 2 bases at J, leaving 2 bases unmatched. The CDR3 protein is CSVGTGTYEQYF. The CDR3 DNA reads TGCAGCGTCGGGACAGGGACCTACGAGCAGTACTTC.

The sample holds one count of this clone. This chain joins TRBV5-8 and TRBJ2-1, with TRBD2 matching 10 bases. Germline assignment: CDR1 SGHTS and CDR2 YDEGEE. V lost 5 bases to trimming and J lost 4 bases; unmatched junction nucleotides: 6. CDR3 length: 15 residues. The DNA of the CDR3 is TGTGCCAGCAGTTCAACTAGCGGGGTTTACAATGAGCAGTTCTTC. The encoded protein is CASSSTSGVYNEQFF.

This chain joins TRBV7-9 and TRBJ1-2; possibly TRBD1 for D (5 bases). Deletions cut 7 bases from V and 3 bases from J, with 12 bases between. This CDR3 region has 13 residues. Germline V lookup: CDR1 SEHNR, CDR2 FQNEAQ (reference sequence). CDR3 coding DNA: TGTGCCAGCACCTCCCAAGGGGACTATGGCTACACCTTC. Encoded protein: CASTSQGDYGYTF.

CDR3 sequence: CASSEQGAGELFF. CDR3 nucleotide sequence: TGTGCCAGCAGTGAACAGGGGGCCGGGGAGCTGTTTTTT. The chain has TRBV25-1 and TRBJ2-2, with TRBD1 identical over 7 bases. The CDR3 runs to 13 residues. After removal of 2 bases from V and 6 bases from J, the junction contained 0 bases not matched to a gene. The V gene's germline CDR1 is MGHDK and CDR2 SYGVNS.

Turning to this clone: The junction shows a germline mismatch at one end, possibly a read error. J is TRBJ1-1 and V is TRBV4-1; TRBD1 might be the D (6 bases). The germline V gene encodes CDR1 MGHRA and CDR2 YSYEKL. The CDR3 spans 17 residues. The CDR3 spells CASSQGGTRGPNNEAFF. For the CDR3, the DNA is TGCGCCAGCAGCCAGGGCGGCACCAGGGGACCCAACAATGAAGCTTTCTTT.

The chain recombines TRBV14 with TRBJ2-3, with TRBD1 matching over 9 bases. From germline, CDR1 is SGHDN and CDR2 FVKESK. The CDR3 sequence is 19 residues long. V shed 5 bases, J shed 4 bases, and the junction held 19 bases outside the gene matches. CDR3 bases: TGTGCCAGCAGCTACTACAGGGGGCCCTACACGAGGGGCTCAGATACGCAGTATTTT. Amino acids: CASSYYRGPYTRGSDTQYF.

CDR3 nucleotide sequence: TGCAGCGTTGTCCGGACACCTCAGCTGAACACTGAAGCTTTCTTT. Translation: CSVVRTPQLNTEAFF. The rearrangement joins TRBV29-1 to TRBJ1-1; maybe TRBD1 (5 bases). Trimming shortened V by 4 bases and J by 0 bases, and 15 bases separated the two germline ends. This CDR3 contains 15 residues. Germline V gives CDR1 SQVTM, CDR2 ANQGSEA.

This sequence joins TRBV2 and TRBJ1-6; TRBD1 agrees at 10 bases. After removal of 4 bases from V and 14 bases from J, the junction contained 8 bases not matched to a gene. Germline V gene data show CDR1 as SNHLY and CDR2 as FYNNEI. The CDR3 runs to 14 residues. CDR3 loop: CASSGQGAVLSLHF. The DNA of the CDR3 is TGTGCCAGCAGTGGACAGGGGGCCGTATTATCCCTCCACTTT. Full variable domain (outside the CDR3, taken from reference TRBV2 and TRBJ1-6): EPEVTQTPSHQVTQMGQEVILRCVPISNHLYFYWYRQILGQKVEFLVSFYNNEISEKSEIFDDQFSVERPDGSNFTLKIRSTKLEDSAMYFCASSGQGAVLSLHFGNGTRLTVT.

This sequence joins TRBV5-5 and TRBJ2-3; 9 bases line up with TRBD2. With 4 bases clipped from V and 1 base from J, the junction kept 4 bases outside the gene matches. Germline-derived CDR1 and CDR2 are SGHKS and YYEKEE (reference sequence). CDR3 length equals 15 residues. CDR3 sequence reads: CASSQRGGGTDTQYF. The CDR3 DNA reads TGTGCCAGCAGCCAACGCGGGGGGGGCACAGATACGCAGTATTTT.

CDR3 in DNA: TGTGCCAGCACCAGTGATAGCAATCAGCCCCAGCATTTT. Protein product: CASTSDSNQPQHF. The chain is built from TRBV7-2 and TRBJ1-5; D gene unclear. The V gene's germline CDR1 is SGHTA and CDR2 FQGNSA. V gave up 7 bases and J gave up 0 bases, with 7 bases separating them. CDR3 length: 13 residues.

This clone showed up just a few times. This chain connects TRBV2 to TRBJ1-5; 9 nucleotides align to TRBD1. This CDR3 is 16 amino acids long. Germline-derived CDR1 and CDR2 are SNHLY and FYNNEI. The V and J ends lost 6 bases and 2 bases, in that order; junction bases with no gene match: 8. In DNA, the CDR3 is TGTGCCAGCAGGGGACAGGGTAGCAAAGGCAATCAGCCCCAGCATTTT. Protein product: CASRGQGSKGNQPQHF.

This rearrangement joins TRBV21-1 to TRBJ2-2; TRBD2 is the table's D call and was not checked against the DNA. TRBV21-1 is described as a pseudogene. CDR3 size: 13 residues. For the CDR3, the DNA is TGTGCCAGCAGAAAGACTAGTCCCGGGGAGCTGTTTTTT. Translation: CASRKTSPGELFF.

J is TRBJ2-7 and V is TRBV10-2, with a possible D match to TRBD1 (5 bases). Trimming removed 2 bases from V and 1 base from J, with 12 bases in between. This CDR3 region has 15 residues. CDR1 and CDR2 from the germline V gene are WSHSY and SAAADI. The CDR3 bases are TGCGCCAGCAGTGAGCCAGGGCGGTGGTCCTACGAGCAGTACTTC. Amino acids: CASSEPGRWSYEQYF.

The chain links TRBV5-1 to TRBJ2-1, with D possibly matching TRBD2 (6 bases). Germline V CDR1 and CDR2: SGHRS, YFSETQ. The V gene lost 7 bases and the J gene lost 0 bases, with 14 bases spanning the gap. The CDR3 runs 15 residues. The CDR3 sequence is CASFRDGGSYNEQFF. The CDR3 DNA sequence: TGCGCCAGCTTCCGGGACGGGGGCTCCTACAATGAGCAGTTCTTC.

The chain couples TRBV24-1 to TRBJ2-7, with D possibly being TRBD2 (6 bases). The CDR3 contains 14 residues. Deletions cut 4 bases from V and 0 bases from J, with 9 bases between. The V gene's germline CDR1 is KGHDR and CDR2 SFDVKD. CDR3: CATSDPTSSYEQYF. The DNA for the CDR3 is TGTGCCACCAGTGACCCGACTAGCTCCTACGAGCAGTACTTC.

The rearrangement joins TRBV5-1 to TRBJ1-1, with a possible D match to TRBD1 (5 bases). The CDR3 runs 15 residues. Trimming pared 4 bases from V and 3 bases from J, leaving 16 bases between. Germline CDR1 and CDR2: SGHRS and YFSETQ. This CDR3 reads CASSPAVGLDTEAFF. In DNA form, the CDR3 reads TGCGCCAGCAGCCCTGCTGTGGGACTGGACACTGAAGCTTTCTTT.

This chain joins TRBV15 and TRBJ2-5, with 7 bases lining up with TRBD1. V dropped 1 base and J dropped 5; count of bases not matched to a gene: 10. Germline CDR1 is LNHNV and CDR2 is YYDKDF (reference sequence). The CDR3 has 16 amino acids. The CDR3: CATSRVDRAYPETQYF. The DNA for the CDR3 is TGTGCCACCAGCAGAGTAGACAGGGCGTACCCGGAGACCCAGTACTTC.

This chain links TRBV15 with TRBJ2-7; D unresolved. Germline V gene sequence: CDR1 LNHNV, CDR2 YYDKDF (reference sequence). Trimming shortened V by 0 bases and J by 2 bases, and 8 bases separated the two germline ends. This CDR3 is built from 14 residues. CDR3 region: CATSRDPGPYEQYF. In DNA, the CDR3 is TGTGCCACCAGCAGAGATCCAGGTCCCTACGAGCAGTACTTC.